The clone carrying this T cell receptor (beta chain) occurred a few times. Antigen unknown. This entry belongs to a study of blood T cells in healthy people across ages. Study as a whole: Every two T cells gave about one barcoded beta molecule via template switching. Findings of the study overall: Possibly confounding the expanded clonotype changes was the fact that donor CMV status was unknown. Observed TCR beta diversity per million T cells went down as age went up. This fall followed a roughly linear course with age.

The germline V and J ends were trimmed by 1 base and 4 bases, with 11 bases remaining between them. Germline assignment: CDR1 DFQATT and CDR2 SNEGSKA (reference sequence). The CDR3 extends over 13 amino acids. PCR was performed a second time for about 6 to 11 cycles using a sample-barcoded 5' primer and a J-beta primer mix. TCRdb re-analysed the 5' RACE reads in MiXCR, keeping a single row per CDR3 protein. Found here are over a million distinct CDR3 sequences, approximately 59% of them singletons; the top ten hold about 6.7%. The TCR sequence derives from a man aged 18 to 30 in good health. The chain joins TRBV20-1 to TRBJ2-7; no firm D call. Specimen: blood. In DNA form, the CDR3 reads TGCAGTGCTAGAGGAGGCGGAAGTTACGAGCAGTACTTC. It encodes CSARGGGSYEQYF.